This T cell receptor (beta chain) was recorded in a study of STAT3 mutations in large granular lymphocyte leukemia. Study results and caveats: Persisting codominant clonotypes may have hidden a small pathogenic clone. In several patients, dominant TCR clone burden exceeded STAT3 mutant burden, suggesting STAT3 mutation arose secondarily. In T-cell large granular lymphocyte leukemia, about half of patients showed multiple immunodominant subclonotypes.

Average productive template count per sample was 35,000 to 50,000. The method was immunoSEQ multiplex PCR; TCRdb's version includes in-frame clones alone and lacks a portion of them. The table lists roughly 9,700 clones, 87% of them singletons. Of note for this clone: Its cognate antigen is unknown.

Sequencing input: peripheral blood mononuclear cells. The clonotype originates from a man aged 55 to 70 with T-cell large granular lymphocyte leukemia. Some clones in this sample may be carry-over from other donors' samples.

CDR3 nucleotide sequence: TGTGCTAGCGGAGGGGCGCTCGATGGCTACACCTTC. Amino acids: CASGGALDGYTF. The V gene is TRBV12-5, the J gene TRBJ1-2, with D possibly being TRBD1 (5 bases). Trimming left V 9 bases short and J 6 bases short, with 14 bases between. This CDR3 comprises 12 residues. CDR1 is LGHNT, CDR2 FRNRAP, per germline.